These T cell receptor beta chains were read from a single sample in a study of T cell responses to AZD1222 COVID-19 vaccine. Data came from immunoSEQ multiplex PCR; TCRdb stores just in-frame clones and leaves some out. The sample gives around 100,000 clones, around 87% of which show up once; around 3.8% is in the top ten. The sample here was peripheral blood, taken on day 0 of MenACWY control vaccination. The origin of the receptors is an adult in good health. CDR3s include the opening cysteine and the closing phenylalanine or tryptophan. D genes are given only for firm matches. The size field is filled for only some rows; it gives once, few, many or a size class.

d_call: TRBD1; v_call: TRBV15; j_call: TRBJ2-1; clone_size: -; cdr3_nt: TGTGCCACCGGGGCAGGGGGAATCAATGAGCAGTTCTTC; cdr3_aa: CATGAGGINEQFF
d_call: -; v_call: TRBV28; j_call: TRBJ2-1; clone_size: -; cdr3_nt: TGTGCCAGCAGACCCCCCGGACAAACCTACAATGAGCAGTTCTTC; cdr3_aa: CASRPPGQTYNEQFF
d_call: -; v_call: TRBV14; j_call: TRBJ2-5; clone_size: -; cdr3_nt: TGTGCCAGCAGCCAAGTTGGCGGGCTGACCGGAGAGACCCAGTACTTC; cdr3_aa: CASSQVGGLTGETQYF
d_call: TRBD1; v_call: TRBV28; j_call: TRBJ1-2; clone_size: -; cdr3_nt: TGTGCCAGCAGTTTGGGCACAGGGGGTTTAGCTAACTATGGCTACACCTTC; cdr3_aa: CASSLGTGGLANYGYTF
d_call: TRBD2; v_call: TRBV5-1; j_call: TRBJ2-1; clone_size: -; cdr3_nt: TGCGCCAGCAGCTCTACTAGCGGCTCCTACAATGAGCAGTTCTTC; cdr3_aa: CASSSTSGSYNEQFF
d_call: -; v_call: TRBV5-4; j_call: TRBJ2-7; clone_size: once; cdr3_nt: TGTGCCAGCAGCTTGGAGAATACCGAGCAGTACTTC; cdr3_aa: CASSLENTEQYF
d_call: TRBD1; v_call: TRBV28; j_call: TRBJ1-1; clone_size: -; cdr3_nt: TGTGCCAGCACCCGGGCCGGGACAGGGTATACTGAAGCTTTCTTT; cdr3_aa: CASTRAGTGYTEAFF
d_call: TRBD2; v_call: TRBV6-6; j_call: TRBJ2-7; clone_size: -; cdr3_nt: TGTGCCAGCTTCCGATACCAAGCGGGAGGATCCTACGAGCAGTACTTC; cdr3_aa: CASFRYQAGGSYEQYF
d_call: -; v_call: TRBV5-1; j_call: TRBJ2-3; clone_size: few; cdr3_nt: TGCGCCAGCAGCTCCGGGGGATACTCAGATACGCAGTATTTT; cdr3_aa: CASSSGGYSDTQYF
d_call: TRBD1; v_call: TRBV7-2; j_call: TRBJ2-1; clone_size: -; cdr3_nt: TGTGCCAGCAGCCGCACAGGGGGGTCGTCCTACAATGAGCAGTTCTTC; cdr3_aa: CASSRTGGSSYNEQFF
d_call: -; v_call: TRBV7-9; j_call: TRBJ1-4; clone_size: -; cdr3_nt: TGTGCCAGCAGCTTAGTGGGGGTGTCTGAAAAACTGTTTTTT; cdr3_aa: CASSLVGVSEKLFF
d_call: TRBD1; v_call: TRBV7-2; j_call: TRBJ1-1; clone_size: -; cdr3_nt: TGTGCCAGCAGCTTAGACGGGACAGCATATGACACTGAAGCTTTCTTT; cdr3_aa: CASSLDGTAYDTEAFF
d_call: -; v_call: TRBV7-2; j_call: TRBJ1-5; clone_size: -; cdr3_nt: TGTGCCAGCAGCTCGGTCGATAGCAATCAGCCCCAGCATTTT; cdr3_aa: CASSSVDSNQPQHF
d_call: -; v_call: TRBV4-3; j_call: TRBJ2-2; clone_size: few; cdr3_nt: TGCGCCAGCAGCCAAGATGGGGTAAACACCGGGGAGCTGTTTTTT; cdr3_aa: CASSQDGVNTGELFF
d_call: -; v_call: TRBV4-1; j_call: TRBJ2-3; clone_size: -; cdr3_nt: TGCGCCAGCAGCCGGATTTGGACAGCCACTAGCACAGATACGCAGTATTTT; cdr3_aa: CASSRIWTATSTDTQYF
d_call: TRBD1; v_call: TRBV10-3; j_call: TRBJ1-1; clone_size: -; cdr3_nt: TGTGCCATCAGATCCCCCGGGACAGGGGAAGCTTTCTTT; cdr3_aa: CAIRSPGTGEAFF
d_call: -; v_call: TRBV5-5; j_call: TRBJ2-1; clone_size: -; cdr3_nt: TGTGCCAGCAGCTTTGGTAGCTCCGATGAGCAGTTCTTC; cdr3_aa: CASSFGSSDEQFF
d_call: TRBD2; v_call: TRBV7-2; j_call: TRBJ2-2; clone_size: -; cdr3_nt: TGTGCCAGCAGCCCGGGACTAGCGGGAGGGCCAGGGACCGGGGAGCTGTTTTTT; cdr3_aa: CASSPGLAGGPGTGELFF
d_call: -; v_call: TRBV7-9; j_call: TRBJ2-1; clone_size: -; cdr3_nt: TGTGCCAGCAGCTTAACGGGAGAAGAGGCCTCCTACAATGAGCAGTTCTTC; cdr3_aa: CASSLTGEEASYNEQFF
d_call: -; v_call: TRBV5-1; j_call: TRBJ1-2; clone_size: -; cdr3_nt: TGCGCCAGCAGCTTGGCCTGGGGGGACGATGGCTACACCTTC; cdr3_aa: CASSLAWGDDGYTF
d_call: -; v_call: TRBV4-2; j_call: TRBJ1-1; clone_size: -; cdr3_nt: TGTGCCAGCAGCCAAGAGCCTCCTGAAGCTTTCTTT; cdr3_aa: CASSQEPPEAFF
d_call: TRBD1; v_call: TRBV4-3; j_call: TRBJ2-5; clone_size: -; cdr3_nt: TGCGCCAGCAGCCAAGGACCCGGACAGGGCCAAGAGACCCAGTACTTC; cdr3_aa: CASSQGPGQGQETQYF
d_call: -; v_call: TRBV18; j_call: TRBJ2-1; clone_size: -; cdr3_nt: TGTGCCAGCTCGCTTAGCTCCGGGTCCCACAATGAGCAGTTCTTC; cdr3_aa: CASSLSSGSHNEQFF
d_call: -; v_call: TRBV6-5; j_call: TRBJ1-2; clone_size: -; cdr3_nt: TGTGCCAGTATACAGGGTCGTCTGGGTGGCTACACCTTC; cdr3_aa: CASIQGRLGGYTF
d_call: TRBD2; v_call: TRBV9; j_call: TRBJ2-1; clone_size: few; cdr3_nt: TGTGCCAGCAGTGGGACTAGCGGAGACTACAATGAGCAGTTCTTC; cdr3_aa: CASSGTSGDYNEQFF
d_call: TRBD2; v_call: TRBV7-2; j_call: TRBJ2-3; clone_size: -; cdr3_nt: TGTGCCAGCAGCCCACGGCATCGGGGGGTCACAGATACGCAGTATTTT; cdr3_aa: CASSPRHRGVTDTQYF
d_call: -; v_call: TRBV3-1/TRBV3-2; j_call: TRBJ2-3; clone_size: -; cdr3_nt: TGTGCCAGCAGCCAAGCGGGGTCAGATACGCAGTATTTT; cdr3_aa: CASSQAGSDTQYF
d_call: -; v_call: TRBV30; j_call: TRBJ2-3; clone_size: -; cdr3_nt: TGTGCCTGGGGGATGGGCGCAGATACGCAGTATTTT; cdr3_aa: CAWGMGADTQYF
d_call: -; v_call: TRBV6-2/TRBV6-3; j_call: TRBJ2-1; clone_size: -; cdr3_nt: TGTGCCAGCAGTTACTCCGCTAGTGGGCAGTTCTTC; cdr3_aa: CASSYSASGQFF
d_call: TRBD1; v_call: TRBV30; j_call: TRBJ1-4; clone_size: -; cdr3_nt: TGTGCCTGGAGTCAACTCAGGGGGTACACTAATGAAAAACTGTTTTTT; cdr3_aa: CAWSQLRGYTNEKLFF
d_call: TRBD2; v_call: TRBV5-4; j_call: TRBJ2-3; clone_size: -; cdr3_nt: TGTGCCAGCAGCCCCTTGACTAGCGGGGTGGATACGCAGTATTTT; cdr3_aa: CASSPLTSGVDTQYF
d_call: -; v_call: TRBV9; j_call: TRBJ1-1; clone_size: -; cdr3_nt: TGTGCCAGCAGCGTAGTAGGGGTGGGAACTGAAGCTTTCTTT; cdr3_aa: CASSVVGVGTEAFF
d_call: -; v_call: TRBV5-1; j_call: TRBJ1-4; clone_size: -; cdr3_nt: TGCGCCAGCAGCTTGGAAGCCGGACAGAATAATGAAAAACTGTTTTTT; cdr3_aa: CASSLEAGQNNEKLFF
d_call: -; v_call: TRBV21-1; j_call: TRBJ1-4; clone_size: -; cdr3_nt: TGTGCCAGCAGATCCGGACAGGGGGCCCGGTTAATTAATGAAAAACTGTTTTTT; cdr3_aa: CASRSGQGARLINEKLFF
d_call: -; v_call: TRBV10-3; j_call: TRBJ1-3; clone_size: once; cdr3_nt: TGTGCCATCAGTGAGACCTCGACAGGCCTGACTGGAAACACCATATATTTT; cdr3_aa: CAISETSTGLTGNTIYF
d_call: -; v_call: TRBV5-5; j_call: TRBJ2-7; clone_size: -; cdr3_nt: TGTGCCAGCAGCCCCGACAGCTACTCCTACGAGCAGTACTTC; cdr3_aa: CASSPDSYSYEQYF
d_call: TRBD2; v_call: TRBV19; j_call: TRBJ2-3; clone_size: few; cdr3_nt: TGTGCCAGTAGTAGCCCCGGGACTAGCGGGGTCCAGGGTACGCAGTATTTT; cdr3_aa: CASSSPGTSGVQGTQYF
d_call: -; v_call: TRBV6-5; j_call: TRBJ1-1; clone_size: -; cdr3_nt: TGTGCCAGCAGTTACTCGAGTCAGGACACTGAAGCTTTCTTT; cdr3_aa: CASSYSSQDTEAFF
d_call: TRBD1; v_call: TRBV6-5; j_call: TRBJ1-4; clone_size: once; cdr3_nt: TGTGCCAGCAGTTACTTACAGGGGGGAGATGAAAAACTGTTTTTT; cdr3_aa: CASSYLQGGDEKLFF
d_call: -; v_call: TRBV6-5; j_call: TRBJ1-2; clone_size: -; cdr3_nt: TGTGCCAGCAGTTACTCCCAAACTAACTATGGCTACACCTTC; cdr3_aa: CASSYSQTNYGYTF
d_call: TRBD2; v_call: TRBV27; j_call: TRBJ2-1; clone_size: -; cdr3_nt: TGTGCCAGCACCCCTGCCGGGACTAGTGGGTTACTGCTGTTCTTC; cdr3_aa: CASTPAGTSGLLLFF
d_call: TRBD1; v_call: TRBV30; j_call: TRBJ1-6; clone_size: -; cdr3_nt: TGTGCCTCCACAGGGGCTCTTAATTCACCCCTCCACTTT; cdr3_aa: CASTGALNSPLHF
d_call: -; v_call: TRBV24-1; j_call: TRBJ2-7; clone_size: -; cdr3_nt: TGTGCCACCAGTCGTGAGGGATTCCACGAGCAGTACTTC; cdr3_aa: CATSREGFHEQYF
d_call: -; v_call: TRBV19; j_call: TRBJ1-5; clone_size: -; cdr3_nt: TGTGCCAGTAACAGCGGCGGGGGGATAGGGCAGCCCCAGCATTTT; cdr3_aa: CASNSGGGIGQPQHF
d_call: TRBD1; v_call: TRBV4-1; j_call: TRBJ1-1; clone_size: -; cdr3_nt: TGCGCCAGTCGCCTTACAGGGGACACTGAAGCTTTCTTT; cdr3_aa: CASRLTGDTEAFF
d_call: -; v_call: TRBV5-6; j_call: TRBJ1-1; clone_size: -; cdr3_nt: TGTGCCAGCAGCTACGTCGGGGCAGCTGAAGCTTTCTTT; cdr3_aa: CASSYVGAAEAFF